This TCR beta chain was captured by sequencing in a study of cytomegalovirus exposure and HLA in healthy donors. Study as a whole: A previous analysis identified approximately 110 million unique TCR beta sequences derived from about 180 million T cells.

Study-wide results and limits: Presence/absence analyses assumed roughly uniform sequencing depth across donors. Reports showed the classifier diagnosing cytomegalovirus status with high specificity and sensitivity.

CDR1 and CDR2 from the germline V gene are MDHEN and SYDVKM. The CDR3 contains 12 residues. Trimming removed 7 bases from V and 1 base from J, with 2 bases in between. It was with 60 Vbeta and 13 Jbeta primers that the PCR ran. Here immunoSEQ multiplex PCR was the method, and the copy in TCRdb shows in-frame clones only, minus some. The data contain over 85,000 clones, around 82% of them singletons. In regard to this clone: Its specificity is unknown.

The rearrangement joins TRBV28 to TRBJ2-6, with D unresolved. This TCR derives from a man in his forties in good health and CMV-seropositive. Sequenced: PBMCs. The CDR3 DNA is TGTGCCAGCACGTCTGGGGCCAACGTCCTGACTTTC. Translating it yields CASTSGANVLTF.